These 9 T cell receptor beta chains originate from one sample sequenced in a study of blood T cell repertoires in COVID-19. Here immunoSEQ multiplex PCR was the method, and the copy in TCRdb shows in-frame clones only, minus some. The repertoire holds 150,000 to 200,000 clones, 80% to 90% seen once, with nearly 8% in the top ten. The sample was PBMCs or T cells enriched from blood (not recorded which). All receptors come from a woman in her forties or fifties who had recovered from COVID-19.

The chain employs TRBV3-1 (or the pseudogene TRBV3-2) and TRBJ1-6; D is ambiguous. This CDR3 comprises 14 residues. V lost 10 bases and J 0 bases, leaving 10 bases between the germline ends. Germline V gene sequence: CDR1 LGHDT, CDR2 YNNKEL (reference sequence). CDR3 region: CATGVISYNSPLHF. In nucleotides, the CDR3 is TGTGCCACCGGAGTCATCTCCTATAATTCACCCCTCCACTTT.

This chain links TRBV7-2 with TRBJ2-4; D possibly corresponds to TRBD1 (6 bases). Per the germline V gene, CDR1 is SGHTA and CDR2 is FQGNSA. CDR3 size: 18 residues. Trimming took off 3 bases at V and 0 bases at J, with 18 bases between the two ends. The CDR3 nucleotides read TGTGCCAGCAGCTTCCGAATTACAGGGCCACTAGCCAAAAACATTCAGTACTTC. It specifies CASSFRITGPLAKNIQYF.

The CDR3 sequence: CASTALAGETQYF. The CDR3 region has the DNA TGCGCCAGCACCGCACTAGCAGGAGAGACCCAGTACTTC. The rearrangement joins TRBV5-1 to TRBJ2-5; the D gene is possibly TRBD2 (6 bases). V was clipped by 6 bases and J by 4 bases, with 13 bases between them. The CDR3 has 13 residues. From germline, CDR1 is SGHRS and CDR2 YFSETQ.

The chain is built from TRBV18 and TRBJ2-1; D is possibly TRBD1 (6 bases). CDR3 length: 14 amino acids. Germline V gives CDR1 KGHSH, CDR2 LQKENI. Between the trimmed V and J ends, which lost 3 bases and 6 bases, there was a span of 12 bases. CDR3 bases: TGTGCCAGCTCACCGGGGGCGCATCTCAATGAGCAGTTCTTC. It yields the protein CASSPGAHLNEQFF. The full variable domain, rest sourced from reference TRBV18 and TRBJ2-1, is NAGVMQNPRHLVRRRGQEARLRCSPMKGHSHVYWYRQLPEEGLKFMVYLQKENIIDESGMPKERFSAEFPKEGPSILRIQQVVRGDSAAYFCASSPGAHLNEQFFGPGTRLTVL.

The chain is built from TRBV3-1 (or the pseudogene TRBV3-2) and TRBJ1-2; tentative D call: TRBD1 (6 bases). From germline, CDR1 is LGHDT and CDR2 YNNKEL (reference sequence). Trimming pared 4 bases from V and 5 bases from J, leaving 23 bases between. The CDR3 extends over 17 amino acids. The CDR3 bases are TGTGCCAGCAGCCTCGAGGTCCTGACAGGTTTTAAGTATGGCTACACCTTC. Translated, it gives CASSLEVLTGFKYGYTF.

The chain joins TRBV5-6 to TRBJ1-4, with D tentatively TRBD1 (6 bases). The germline V gene encodes CDR1 SGHDT and CDR2 YYEEEE. The CDR3 contains 15 residues. V gave up 3 bases and J gave up 7 bases, with 16 bases separating them. The CDR3 DNA is TGTGCCAGCAGCTGGGGGGGCAGGCCCTCTGAAAAACTGTTTTTT. This translates into CASSWGGRPSEKLFF.

The V gene is TRBV4-2, the J gene TRBJ1-3, with TRBD1 as a possible D gene (5 bases). Germline V gene data show CDR1 as LGHNA and CDR2 as YNFKEQ. The CDR3 is 19 amino acids. V was pared by 1 base and J by 2 bases, with 21 bases between. The chain's CDR3 is CASSQVIPTPGRTGNTIYF. The CDR3 coding sequence is TGTGCCAGCAGCCAAGTAATCCCCACGCCAGGGAGGACTGGAAACACCATATATTTT.

The V call is TRBV7-2, the J call TRBJ1-1; D is possibly TRBD1 (6 bases). The CDR3 sequence is 14 residues long. Per germline, CDR1 SGHTA and CDR2 FQGNSA. V lost 5 bases, J lost 2 bases, and 12 bases lay in between. CDR3 in DNA: TGTGCCAGCAGCCCGACGGACAGTAACACTGAAGCTTTCTTT. The encoded protein is CASSPTDSNTEAFF.

This chain connects TRBV2 to TRBJ2-2; 7 bases map to TRBD1. The V and J ends lost 5 bases and 5 bases, in that order; junction bases with no gene match: 8. Germline V gene data show CDR1 as SNHLY and CDR2 as FYNNEI. The CDR3 is made up of 15 amino acids. This chain's CDR3 is CASSLRGQLTGELFF. CDR3 DNA: TGTGCCAGCAGTCTCAGGGGACAGCTTACCGGGGAGCTGTTTTTT.